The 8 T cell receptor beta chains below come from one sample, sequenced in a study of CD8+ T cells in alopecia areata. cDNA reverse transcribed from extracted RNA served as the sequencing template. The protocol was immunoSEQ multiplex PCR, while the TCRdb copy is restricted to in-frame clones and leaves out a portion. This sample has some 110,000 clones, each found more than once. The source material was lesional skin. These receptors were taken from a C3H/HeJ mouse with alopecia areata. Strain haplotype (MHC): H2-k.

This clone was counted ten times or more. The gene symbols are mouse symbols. CDR3 sequence reads: CASSDQGVSDYTF. The CDR3 bases that were read are TGTGCCAGCAGTGACCAGGGCGTCTCC. This chain links TRBV13-3 with TRBJ1-2, with D possibly TRBD1 on 5 matching bases. The CDR3 extends 4 residues past the end of the read, so its final part is completed from the germline J gene. V was trimmed by 2 bases and J by 4 bases, leaving 9 bases between them. Germline CDR1 NNHDY, CDR2 SYVADS. The CDR3 consists of 13 residues.

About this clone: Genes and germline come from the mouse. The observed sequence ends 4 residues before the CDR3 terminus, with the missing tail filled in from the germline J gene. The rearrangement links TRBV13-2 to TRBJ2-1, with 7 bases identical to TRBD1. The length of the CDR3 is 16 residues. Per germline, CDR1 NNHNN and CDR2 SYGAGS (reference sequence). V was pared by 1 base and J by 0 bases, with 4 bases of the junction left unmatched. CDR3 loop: CASGDWQGVNYAEQFF. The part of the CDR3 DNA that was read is TGTGCCAGCGGTGATTGGCAGGGGGTTAACTATGCT.

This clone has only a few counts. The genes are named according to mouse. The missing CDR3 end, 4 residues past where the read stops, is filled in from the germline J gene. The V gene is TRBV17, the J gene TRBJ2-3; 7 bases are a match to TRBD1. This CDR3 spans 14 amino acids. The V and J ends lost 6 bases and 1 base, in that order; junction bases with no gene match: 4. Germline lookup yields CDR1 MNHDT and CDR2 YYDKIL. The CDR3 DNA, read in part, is TGTGCTAGCAGCAACAGGGGAGGTGCAGAA. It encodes CASSNRGGAE. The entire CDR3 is CASSNRGGAETLYF.

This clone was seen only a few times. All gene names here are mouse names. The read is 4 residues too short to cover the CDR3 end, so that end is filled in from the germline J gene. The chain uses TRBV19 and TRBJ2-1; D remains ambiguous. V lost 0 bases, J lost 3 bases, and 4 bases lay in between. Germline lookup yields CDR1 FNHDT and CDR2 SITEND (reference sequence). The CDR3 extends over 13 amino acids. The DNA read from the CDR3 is TGTGCCAGCAGTATAGTCCCCTATGCT. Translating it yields CASSIVPYA. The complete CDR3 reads CASSIVPYAEQFF.

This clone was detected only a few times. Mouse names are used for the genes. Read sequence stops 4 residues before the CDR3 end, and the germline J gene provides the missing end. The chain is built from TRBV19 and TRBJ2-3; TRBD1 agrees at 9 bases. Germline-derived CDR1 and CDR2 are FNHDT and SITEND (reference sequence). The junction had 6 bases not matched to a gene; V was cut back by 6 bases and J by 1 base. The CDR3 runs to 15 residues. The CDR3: CASTPTGGGAETLYF. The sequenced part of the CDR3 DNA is TGTGCCAGCACCCCGACAGGGGGGGGTGCAGAA.

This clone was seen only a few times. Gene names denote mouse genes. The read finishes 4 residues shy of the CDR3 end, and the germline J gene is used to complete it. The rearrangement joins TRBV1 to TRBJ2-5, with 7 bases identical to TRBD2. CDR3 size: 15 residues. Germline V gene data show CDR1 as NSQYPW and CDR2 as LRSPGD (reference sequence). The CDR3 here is CTCSAEGWGKDTQYF. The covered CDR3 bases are TGCACCTGCAGTGCAGAAGGCTGGGGGAAAGAC. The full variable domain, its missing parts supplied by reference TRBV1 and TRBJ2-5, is VTLLEQNPRWRLVPRGQAVNLRCILKNSQYPWMSWYQQDLQKQLQWLFTLRSPGDKEVKSLPGADYLATRVTDTELRLQVANMSQGRTLYCTCSAEGWGKDTQYFGPGTRLLVL.

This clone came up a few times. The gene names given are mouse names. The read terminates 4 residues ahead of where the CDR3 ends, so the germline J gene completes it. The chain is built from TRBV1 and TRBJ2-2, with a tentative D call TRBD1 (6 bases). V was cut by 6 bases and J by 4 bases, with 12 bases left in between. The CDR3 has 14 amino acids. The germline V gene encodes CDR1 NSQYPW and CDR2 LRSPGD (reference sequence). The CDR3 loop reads CTCSGSGVTGQLYF. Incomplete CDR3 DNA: TGCACCTGCAGCGGGTCAGGGGTCACCGGG.

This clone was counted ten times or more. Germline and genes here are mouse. The part of the CDR3 DNA that was read is TGTGCCAGCAGTGAGTGGACAGGGAAGGACGAA. Translated: CASSEWTGKDE. The whole CDR3 protein reads CASSEWTGKDERLFF. The chain uses TRBV13-3 and TRBJ1-4, with TRBD1 matching 8 bases. Sequencing ends 4 residues short of the CDR3 end; the germline J gene provides the rest. V lost 2 bases, J lost 6 bases, and 6 bases stayed unmatched. The CDR3 runs to 15 residues. From germline, CDR1 is NNHDY and CDR2 SYVADS.